This T cell receptor beta chain was captured by sequencing in a study of blood T cell repertoires in COVID-19. As for the study in general: Samples representing acute and convalescent COVID-19 were sourced from the United States, Italy and Spain.

There are a few counts of this clone. Libraries were prepared by immunoSEQ multiplex PCR; TCRdb keeps only in-frame clonotypes and omits some of them. The sample lists 150,000 to 200,000 clones; around 82% were seen once. Participants were aged about 18 to 89 years from 20 to 30 US areas. Clinical history as reported by participants underpinned cohort assignment. V lost 4 bases, J lost 4 bases, and 7 bases stayed unmatched. The CDR3 totals 16 residues. Germline V gene data show CDR1 as SGHVS and CDR2 as FQNEAQ. The chain carries TRBV7-8 and TRBJ2-3, with 11 bases matching TRBD1. The receptor was isolated from a woman between 55 and 75 years old with acute COVID-19. What was sequenced was PBMCs or T cells enriched from blood (not recorded which). The CDR3 DNA follows: TGTGCCAGCAGCTCCCGGGGACAGGGGGGGTCAGATACGCAGTATTTT. This gives the protein CASSSRGQGGSDTQYF.